This T cell receptor beta chain was profiled in a study of blood T cells in healthy people across ages (dated by TCRdb to between 2014 and 2017). Broadly, across the study: Template switching captured roughly one uniquely barcoded TCR beta cDNA molecule per two T cells in model experiments. To avoid experimental bias, donors of different ages were distributed randomly across sequencing lanes. Two additional independent replicas of 1 million unique cDNA reads from the same blood draw were analyzed for two donors (one aged 18 to 30 and one aged 80 or older). Using deep sequencing normalized with unique cDNA molecular identifiers, the study measured how TCR beta repertoire diversity changes with age. The donors were divided into four age groups: young (average approximately 17 years), middle-aged (approximately 41), aged (about 61) and long-lived (roughly 82). What the study reported, not specific to this receptor: Donor CMV infection status was unknown, potentially confounding age-related changes in expanded clonotypes. Observed TCR beta diversity per million T cells fell roughly linearly with age, and a significant reduction was already apparent by age approximately 40. Estimates of total diversity based on one million sequenced T cells were considered lower bounds and underestimates. There was a strong correlation between observed TCR beta diversity and the percentage of naive T cells measured by flow cytometry. Bulk unsorted PBMC profiling prevented conclusive comparison of naive and antigen-experienced compartments. The long-lived group showed more naive CD4+ T cells, fewer expanded clones and increased TCR diversity than the aged group, suggesting age selection.

Reading from cysteine to phenylalanine, the CDR3 counts 13 amino acids. The CDR3 DNA has 39 bases and is translated from base 1. CDR1 SGHRS and CDR2 YFSETQ are derived from the germline V gene. Library construction relied on 5' RACE. These reads were obtained on an Illumina HiSeq 2500. A second about 7 to 11 cycle PCR used a sample-barcoded 5' primer and a J-beta primer mix. Each TCR beta cDNA molecule received a unique molecular identifier from a template-switch 5' adaptor carrying 12 random nucleotides. Each sample yielded at least 2.5 million CDR3-containing paired-end reads. The Mint cDNA synthesis kit, primed by a TRBC-specific oligonucleotide, was used to synthesize first-strand cDNA from all RNA. All cDNA was treated with uracil-DNA glycosylase and then went through a first 18-cycle PCR with the universal primers M1SS and BC2_uni_R. The authors' analysis ran thus. For normalization, 1 million high-quality reads were randomly selected from each sample, with every read carrying a distinct molecular identifier. Reads sharing molecular identifiers were discarded rather than binned into consensus sequences. CDR3 identification, clonotype clustering and error correction used MiTCR with a Q25 quality threshold and the strictest error-elimination algorithm. A nonparametric unseen species model with Euler transformation was used to estimate lower-bound total TCR beta diversity. TCRdb redid the processing of the public reads, applying fastp at Q25 and MiXCR, and retained in-frame beta chains. Each CDR3 protein gets just one entry, which takes the most common genes and DNA from the rows behind it. The V and J calls and clone size are TCRdb's, not the authors'. The sample has about 1.1 million distinct CDR3 sequences on record, under 40% of them singletons. The top ten clonotypes cover approximately 14% of the sample.

This clonotype was recorded many times. Its antigen is still unknown. The junction and the germline gene differ at one end; a read error may be behind it. The 39 donors, aged about 6 to 95 years, were systemically healthy Caucasian individuals from Russia. Around 10 milliliters of peripheral blood were collected from each donor into EDTA-treated Vacutainer tubes. Ficoll-Paque density-gradient centrifugation was used to isolate PBMCs, with at least 6.5 million per sample. Trizol reagent was used to extract total RNA from the PBMCs, yielding at least 5.5 micrograms per sample. For every donor, flow cytometry on a PBMC aliquot measured the percentage of naive CD45RAhigh/CD27high T cells.

The sequenced sample consisted of blood. The rearrangement combines TRBV5-1 with TRBJ2-5; no confident D gene assignment can be made. This TCR was sampled from a man between 18 and 35 years old in good health. The CDR3 protein is CASSSTGQETQYF. The sequenced DNA: TGTGCCAGCAGTTCGACTGGGCAAGAGACCCAGTACTTC.